This record looks at one T cell receptor beta chain sequence and its context. Its antigen remains undetermined. Nothing much larger sits one base from this clone, and base qualities are not available. These data originate in a study of immune characteristics of hereditary and idiopathic chronic pancreatitis. Background for the entire study: The study profiled local pancreatic immune cells and TCRbeta repertoires in hereditary and idiopathic chronic pancreatitis compared with control organ donor pancreases. In total, about 5 control pancreases, about seven hereditary chronic pancreatitis pancreases and roughly six idiopathic chronic pancreatitis pancreases underwent TCRbeta sequencing. The gDNA-based approach was selected because the approach required minimal in vitro experimental manipulation of T cells infiltrating the pancreas. The paper's findings and limits, for the study overall: Numbers of productive TCR rearrangements correlated positively with disease severity scores among over ten chronic pancreatitis patients. Differences in Vbeta-Jbeta gene family usage, including TRBV10, TRBV19, TRBV23 and TRBV5, were found between hereditary and idiopathic chronic pancreatitis. Chronic pancreatitis caused by alcohol use was not included in the study. Because patient tissue could be obtained only at the time of TPIAT, immune findings may have been influenced by differences in disease duration. Both chronic pancreatitis groups showed significantly increased TCRbeta repertoire diversity and reduced clonality versus controls.

CDR1 MGHRA and CDR2 YSYEKL were looked up in the germline V gene. Trimmed from V: 2 bases; trimmed from J: 2 bases; junction bases lacking a gene match: 7. Measured from the cysteine to the phenylalanine, the CDR3 is 17 residues long. The DNA shown is the 51-base CDR3, in frame from base 1. Pancreas tissue with chronic pancreatitis was obtained from patients having total pancreatectomy with islet autotransplantation (TPIAT). None of the chronic pancreatitis patients included in the study had a known history of diabetes. For TCRbeta sequencing, genomic DNA was pulled straight from bulk pancreas tissue, skipping any T cell sorting. Pancreas tissues were collected consecutively from patients and organ donors at two US centers. Receptor libraries were prepared by the immunoSEQ multiplex PCR assay. From pancreatic genomic DNA, the TCRbeta CDR3 region and adjacent sequences were amplified and sequenced. Processing in the source paper ran as follows. Repertoire diversity was measured as a mean normalized Shannon-Wiener index, alongside productive clonality and productive rearrangement counts. Control and chronic pancreatitis repertoire metrics were compared with the nonparametric Mann-Whitney U test. Shared clonotypes were defined as CDR3beta sequences with identical amino acid composition and length across subjects. The clones in this table, taken by TCRdb from immuneACCESS, are in-frame only. Not every clone is retained; where verified, under half of the shortfall comes from an unresolved V gene, and the cause of the rest is unknown. V and J calls and clone size follow that table, whereas D and trimming were derived from the DNA. This sample gives a few thousand clones in total; over 65% of them show up just once. The ten largest account for 6.5% to 8% of the sample.

This sequence was found in a human donor with chronic pancreatitis. The chain employs TRBV4-1 and TRBJ1-5, with 9 bases in between that match TRBD1. Sequencing used pancreas tissue with hereditary chronic pancreatitis. The DNA is as follows: TGCGCCAGCAGCCAAATGCCGGGACAGGGAGGCAATCAGCCCCAGCATTTT. This sequence encodes CASSQMPGQGGNQPQHF.